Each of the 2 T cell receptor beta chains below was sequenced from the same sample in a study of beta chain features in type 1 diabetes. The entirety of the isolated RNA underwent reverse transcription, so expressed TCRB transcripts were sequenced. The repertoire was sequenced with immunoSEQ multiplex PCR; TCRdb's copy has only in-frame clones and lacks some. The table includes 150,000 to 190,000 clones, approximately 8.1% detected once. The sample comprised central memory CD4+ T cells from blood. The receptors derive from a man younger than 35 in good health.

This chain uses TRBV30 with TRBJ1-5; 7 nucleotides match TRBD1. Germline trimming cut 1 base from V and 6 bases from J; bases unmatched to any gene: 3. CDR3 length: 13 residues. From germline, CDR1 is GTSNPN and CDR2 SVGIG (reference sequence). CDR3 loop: CAWSDRGRQPQHF. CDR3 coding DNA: TGTGCCTGGAGTGACAGGGGCCGTCAGCCCCAGCATTTT.

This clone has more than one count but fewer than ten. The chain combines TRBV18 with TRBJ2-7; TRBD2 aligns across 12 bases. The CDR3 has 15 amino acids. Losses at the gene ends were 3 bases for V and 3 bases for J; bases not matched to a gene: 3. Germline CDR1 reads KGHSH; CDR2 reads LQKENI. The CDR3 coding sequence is TGTGCCAGCTCACCTCAGGGACTAGCGGGCTACGAGCAGTACTTC. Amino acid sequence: CASSPQGLAGYEQYF. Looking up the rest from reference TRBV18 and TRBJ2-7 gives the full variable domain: NAGVMQNPRHLVRRRGQEARLRCSPMKGHSHVYWYRQLPEEGLKFMVYLQKENIIDESGMPKERFSAEFPKEGPSILRIQQVVRGDSAAYFCASSPQGLAGYEQYFGPGTRLTVT.